This is a list of T cell receptor beta chains from one sample in a study of regulatory dendritic cells for organ transplantation. The data were produced by immunoSEQ multiplex PCR, yet TCRdb's version contains in-frame clones alone and is incomplete. This sample has more than 10,000 clones; roughly 60% occur once, and the top ten carry less than 1.5%. These receptors have no known antigen. Sequencing was done on a sample of naive CD8+ T cells from blood cultured with dendritic cells. Receptor source: a human donor in good health. Each CDR3 is given with its conserved first and last residue. The listing skips clone size in some rows; elsewhere it reads once, few, many or a size class.

cdr3_aa clone_size j_call v_call
CASSQEQQVDGYTF NA TRBJ1-2 TRBV4-1
CASSLSTYNYQETQYF NA TRBJ2-5 TRBV7-9
CATSERRGYGYTF NA TRBJ1-2 TRBV15
CASRRTDDYGYTF few TRBJ1-2 TRBV27
CASSGSSYEQYF NA TRBJ2-7 TRBV13
CASSHTDSSGEGTDTQYF NA TRBJ2-3 TRBV7-8
CSVEDWGRQGLYEQYF NA TRBJ2-7 TRBV29-1
CASSAQGTDEQYF NA TRBJ2-7 TRBV27
CASSPDRGNTEAFF NA TRBJ1-1 TRBV5-6
CASSLGQGSYNEQFF NA TRBJ2-1 TRBV11-3
CASSIGTSGVLTYNEQFF NA TRBJ2-1 TRBV5-8
CASSVGGQGSTEAFF NA TRBJ1-1 TRBV9
CASSAGLADTGELFF NA TRBJ2-2 TRBV9
CASSLPAVAGTDTQYF NA TRBJ2-3 TRBV5-4
CASKTGGLNYGYTF NA TRBJ1-2 TRBV6-5
CASMRTASTDTQYF NA TRBJ2-3 TRBV27
CASSTGTGFPYEQYF NA TRBJ2-7 TRBV19
CARRKPLHF NA TRBJ1-6 TRBV11-3
CASSIWTGASYEQYF NA TRBJ2-7 TRBV19
CASSQGTGSDEQYF NA TRBJ2-7 TRBV4-1
CASRKGMNTEAFF NA TRBJ1-1 TRBV7-9
CASREGVPEAFF few TRBJ1-1 TRBV2
CASSYPEGESYNEQFF NA TRBJ2-1 TRBV5-1
CASSQGLVGEQYF NA TRBJ2-7 TRBV4-3
CASSQSPGLPGNTIYF NA TRBJ1-3 TRBV27
CSVLGDRGAFF NA TRBJ1-1 TRBV29-1
CATCAVRTEAFF few TRBJ1-1 TRBV10-2
CASYLPAGVGNEQFF once TRBJ2-1 TRBV5-8
CASSLDVSGTGVYEQYF NA TRBJ2-7 TRBV11-3
CSVRDREISTNYGYTF once TRBJ1-2 TRBV29-1
CASKGGAANTEAFF NA TRBJ1-1 TRBV4-1
CATSRERVGNTIYF NA TRBJ1-3 TRBV15
CASSYSERGGFYEQYF few TRBJ2-7 TRBV6-5